Shown below are 14 T cell receptor beta chains from a single sample sequenced in a study of T cells after posttransplantation cyclophosphamide. TCRdb's copy holds only in-frame clones and misses some; the assay was immunoSEQ multiplex PCR. The sample has around 22,000 clones; roughly nine tenths are singletons. Treatment was busulfan-fludarabine conditioning, a marrow graft, and cyclophosphamide on days +3 and +4. Sequenced here: PBMCs, sampled after allogeneic stem cell transplant with posttransplant cyclophosphamide. The receptors here all came from a female patient younger than 45 who received an allogeneic stem cell transplant from an unrelated donor, was CMV-positive, and had no GVHD. Among the T cells, some may be from the graft donor.

The V call is TRBV9, the J call TRBJ1-2; unclear D gene. CDR3 length: 15 residues. CDR1 is SGDLS and CDR2 is YYNGEE in the germline V gene. Deletions cut 0 bases from V and 1 base from J, with 10 bases between. The CDR3: CASSVALRGNYGYTF. In DNA, the CDR3 is TGTGCCAGCAGCGTAGCCCTGCGGGGTAACTATGGCTACACCTTC.

This clone was observed a single time. This chain links TRBV4-1 with TRBJ2-3; the match to TRBD2 covers 9 bases. CDR1 MGHRA and CDR2 YSYEKL come from the germline V gene. CDR3 length: 16 residues. The V segment lost 1 base and the J segment 2 bases; nucleotides outside the gene matches: 4. The CDR3 protein is CASSQALAGLTDTQYF. In DNA form, the CDR3 reads TGCGCCAGCAGCCAAGCCCTAGCGGGGCTCACAGATACGCAGTATTTT.

This clone was seen once. The J gene is TRBJ2-2, the V gene TRBV9, with 8 bases aligning to TRBD1. The CDR3 has 15 residues. Trimming removed 2 bases from V and 4 bases from J; junction bases left unmatched: 4. Germline CDR1 is SGDLS and CDR2 is YYNGEE. The CDR3 here is CASSVGQGGTGELFF. DNA for the CDR3: TGTGCCAGCAGCGTCGGACAGGGAGGCACCGGGGAGCTGTTTTTT. Supplemented by reference TRBV9 and TRBJ2-2, the full variable domain reads DSGVTQTPKHLITATGQRVTLRCSPRSGDLSVYWYQQSLDQGLQFLIQYYNGEERAKGNILERFSAQQFPDLHSELNLSSLELGDSALYFCASSVGQGGTGELFFGEGSRLTVL.

The V and J genes are TRBV28 and TRBJ1-2, with D perhaps matching TRBD1 (5 bases). Germline lookup yields CDR1 MDHEN and CDR2 SYDVKM. The CDR3 loop spans 14 amino acids. V was clipped by 6 bases and J by 4 bases, with 15 bases between them. CDR3 amino acids: CASRIGGGGYGYTF. CDR3 bases: TGTGCCAGCAGAATAGGTGGGGGAGGCTATGGCTACACCTTC.

The chain employs TRBV18 and TRBJ1-2; 7 nucleotides agree with TRBD1. The V gene's germline CDR1 is KGHSH and CDR2 LQKENI. The CDR3 loop spans 12 amino acids. The ends lost 6 bases at V and 6 bases at J; junction bases unmatched: 4. This chain's CDR3 is CASSRQGNGYTF. The CDR3 bases are TGTGCCAGCTCCCGACAGGGAAATGGCTACACCTTC.

The V and J genes are TRBV5-4 and TRBJ2-5; 8 positions agree with TRBD1. Per germline, CDR1 SGHNT and CDR2 YYREEE (reference sequence). The V and J ends lost 1 base and 4 bases, in that order; junction bases with no gene match: 0. This CDR3 region has 13 residues. The chain's CDR3 is CASSLQGAETQYF. In DNA, the CDR3 is TGTGCCAGCAGCTTGCAGGGGGCAGAGACCCAGTACTTC.

The chain couples TRBV5-1 to TRBJ2-2; 8 positions agree with TRBD1. This CDR3 is built from 15 residues. CDR1 is SGHRS, CDR2 YFSETQ, per germline. V gave up 4 bases and J gave up 3 bases; unmatched junction bases: 5. CDR3 bases: TGCGCCAGCAGCCCGGGACAGGCCTACACCGGGGAGCTGTTTTTT. Translation gives CASSPGQAYTGELFF.

The chain has TRBV10-3 and TRBJ2-7; D is possibly TRBD2 (6 bases). The ends were cut back, 6 bases at V and 1 base at J, with 10 bases in the middle. Germline CDR1 and CDR2: ENHRY and SYGVKD. The CDR3 loop spans 13 amino acids. CDR3 loop: CAIRGTASYEQYF. The CDR3 coding sequence is TGTGCCATCAGGGGGACTGCATCCTACGAGCAGTACTTC.

The J gene is TRBJ1-2, the V gene TRBV25-1; possibly TRBD1 for D (6 bases). The CDR3 totals 11 residues. The V and J ends lost 11 bases and 8 bases respectively, with 15 bases between them. The V gene's germline CDR1 is MGHDK and CDR2 SYGVNS. In DNA, the CDR3 is TGTGCCGGGCAGGGGCCTATCGGCTACACCTTC. It specifies CAGQGPIGYTF.

The chain joins TRBV10-3 to TRBJ2-7, with D uncertain. Germline loops: CDR1 ENHRY, CDR2 SYGVKD. The CDR3 sequence is 12 residues long. With 2 bases removed from V and 7 bases from J, the gap between germline ends came to 9 bases. CDR3: CAISETALEQYF. CDR3 bases: TGTGCCATCAGTGAGACGGCACTAGAGCAGTACTTC.

The chain recombines TRBV11-1 with TRBJ2-2; 12 positions agree with TRBD2. The CDR3 has 17 amino acids. Germline lookup yields CDR1 SGHAT and CDR2 FQDESV (reference sequence). V gave up 5 bases and J gave up 3 bases; unmatched junction bases: 7. The CDR3 region is CASSPRTSGTYTGELFF. CDR3 nucleotides: TGTGCCAGCAGCCCAAGGACTAGCGGGACCTACACCGGGGAGCTGTTTTTT.

The V and J genes are TRBV7-2 and TRBJ1-1, with no clear D. Germline CDR1 is SGHTA and CDR2 is FQGNSA. CDR3 length: 13 residues. V gave up 4 bases and J gave up 3 bases, with 9 bases separating them. The CDR3 nucleotides are TGTGCCAGCAGCTCCCCCTCTTACACTGAAGCTTTCTTT. It yields the protein CASSSPSYTEAFF.

The chain links TRBV28 to TRBJ2-3; D gene ambiguous. Germline V gene lookup returns CDR1 MDHEN and CDR2 SYDVKM. CDR3 size: 15 residues. V gave up 3 bases and J gave up 0 bases, with 10 bases separating them. The CDR3 sequence is CASSLIRISTDTQYF. DNA for the CDR3: TGTGCCAGCAGTTTGATCAGAATTAGCACAGATACGCAGTATTTT.

This clone has a single count. The chain uses TRBV13 and TRBJ2-7, with D maybe TRBD1 (6 bases). The V gene's germline CDR1 is PRHDT and CDR2 FYEKMQ (reference sequence). CDR3 size: 19 residues. Trimming left V 1 base short and J 2 bases short, with 24 bases between. CDR3 amino acids: CASSLETFMGANQAYEQYF. The CDR3, as DNA: TGTGCCAGCAGCTTAGAAACTTTTATGGGGGCGAACCAAGCCTACGAGCAGTACTTC.